These 27 T cell receptor beta chains originate from one sample sequenced in a study of Graves' ophthalmopathy and Graves' hyperthyroidism. Amplification from RNA transcripts yielded the TCR beta CDR3 regions. In the first round, RT-PCR was carried out with HTBI primers, and a multiplex PCR formed the second round. TCRdb re-called the multiplex PCR reads through MiXCR, storing one row per CDR3 protein. The table shows under 350,000 distinct CDR3 sequences, with 15% to 20% occurring only once. Material: peripheral blood. These TCRs come from an adult man with Graves' ophthalmopathy.

This clonotype occurred many times. Here the CDR3 reads CASSNGNTIYF. As DNA, the CDR3 is TGTGCCAGCAGTAATGGAAACACCATATATTTT. The chain joins TRBV6-5 to TRBJ1-3; no reliable D call. In germline, CDR1 is MNHEY, CDR2 SVGAGI. V gave up 5 bases and J gave up 3 bases, with 2 bases separating them. The CDR3 has 11 residues.

This clonotype was seen repeatedly, ten times or more. The chain is built from TRBV28 and TRBJ1-2, with D tentatively TRBD1 (6 bases). The V gene lost 1 base and the J gene lost 0 bases, with 9 bases spanning the gap. CDR1 and CDR2 (germline): MDHEN, SYDVKM. This CDR3 contains 15 residues. CDR3 in amino acids: CASSLSGTTNYGYTF. CDR3 in DNA: TGTGCCAGCAGTTTATCAGGGACAACTAACTATGGCTACACCTTC.

This clonotype was recorded many times. The chain uses TRBV6-5 and TRBJ2-7, with TRBD1 identical over 9 bases. Germline values: CDR1 MNHEY, CDR2 SVGAGI. Trimming at V came to 2 bases and at J to 5 bases, leaving 7 bases not matched to a gene. The CDR3 is 15 amino acids. The CDR3 bases are TGTGCCAGCAGTTACCCGACAGGGGGAATGAACGAGCAGTACTTC. Amino acids: CASSYPTGGMNEQYF.

The chain is built from TRBV4-1 and TRBJ1-2; 7 bases are a match to TRBD1. The CDR3 extends over 13 amino acids. Per germline, CDR1 MGHRA and CDR2 YSYEKL. V lost 6 bases to trimming and J lost 5 bases; unmatched junction nucleotides: 6. The CDR3 DNA follows: TGCGCCAGCAGGGAGACAGGGCGTTATGGCTACACCTTC. Translated: CASRETGRYGYTF.

In this sample, this clonotype turned up many times. The V call is TRBV28, the J call TRBJ2-7, with 8 nucleotides matching TRBD2. The CDR3 covers 16 residues. V dropped 7 bases and J dropped 3; count of bases not matched to a gene: 14. CDR1 and CDR2 (germline): MDHEN, SYDVKM. The CDR3 sequence is CASIKTGTRRFYEQYF. The DNA for the CDR3 is TGTGCCAGCATTAAAACCGGGACTAGAAGATTCTACGAGCAGTACTTC.

This clonotype was counted ten times or more. V gene TRBV7-2 combines with J gene TRBJ1-5, with D unclear. Germline V gives CDR1 SGHTA, CDR2 FQGNSA. Trimming left V 5 bases short and J 4 bases short, with 12 bases between. This CDR3 is built from 14 residues. CDR3 bases: TGTGCCAGCAGCCTCGGGCAGCCTAATCAGCCCCAGCATTTT. It codes for CASSLGQPNQPQHF.

This clonotype was detected many times. The chain recombines TRBV20-1 with TRBJ2-7, with 9 positions matching TRBD1. V dropped 3 bases and J dropped 3; count of bases not matched to a gene: 3. The CDR3 spans 13 residues. CDR1 DFQATT and CDR2 SNEGSKA come from the germline V gene (reference sequence). CDR3 sequence (DNA): TGCAGTGCTAGTGGGACAGGGATCTACGAGCAGTACTTC. This sequence encodes CSASGTGIYEQYF.

Ten or more counts support this clonotype. The chain links TRBV5-4 to TRBJ2-7; 9 nucleotides agree with TRBD1. The CDR3 sequence is 15 residues long. The germline gives CDR1 SGHNT, CDR2 YYREEE (reference sequence). The V gene end was trimmed by 4 bases and the J gene end by 5 bases; junction bases not matched to a gene: 10. As DNA, the CDR3 is TGTGCCAGCAGCCTAACCGGGACAGGGTACGACGAGCAGTACTTC. This encodes CASSLTGTGYDEQYF.

This clonotype was seen many times. The chain links TRBV6-1 to TRBJ1-5, with D possibly matching TRBD1 (6 bases). CDR1 is MNHNS and CDR2 is SASEGT in the germline V gene. The V gene lost 4 bases and the J gene lost 2 bases, with 9 bases spanning the gap. The length of the CDR3 is 14 residues. The chain's CDR3 is CASSGGRGNQPQHF. CDR3 DNA sequence: TGTGCCAGCAGTGGGGGGCGCGGCAATCAGCCCCAGCATTTT.

This clonotype was detected ten times or more. V and J are TRBV19 and TRBJ1-1; D unclear. This CDR3 is built from 14 residues. The V end lost 3 bases, the J end lost 0 bases, and 8 bases lay between the germline ends. Germline-derived CDR1 and CDR2 are LNHDA and SQIVND (reference sequence). This CDR3 reads CASSIPTMNTEAFF. DNA of the CDR3: TGTGCCAGTAGTATCCCGACAATGAACACTGAAGCTTTCTTT.

This clonotype was seen at least ten times. This sequence joins TRBV20-1 and TRBJ1-1; D may be TRBD1 (6 bases). The CDR3 runs 14 residues. V lost 0 bases, J lost 3 bases, and 11 bases lay in between. Per the germline V gene, CDR1 is DFQATT and CDR2 is SNEGSKA (reference sequence). The CDR3 sequence: CSARDLNRDTEAFF. The CDR3 region has the DNA TGCAGTGCTAGAGACTTAAACAGGGACACTGAAGCTTTCTTT.

The sample holds many counts of this clonotype. This chain links TRBV20-1 with TRBJ1-5; D is unclear. The V end was cut by 2 bases, the J end by 4 bases, with 12 bases between. The germline V gene encodes CDR1 DFQATT and CDR2 SNEGSKA (reference sequence). The CDR3 totals 14 residues. Here the CDR3 reads CSARSLTHNQPQHF. The CDR3 region has the DNA TGCAGTGCTAGATCCTTGACGCATAATCAGCCCCAGCATTTT.

This clonotype appeared many times. The gene calls are TRBV29-1 and TRBJ2-7, with D possibly TRBD2 on 7 matching bases. The germline V gene encodes CDR1 SQVTM and CDR2 ANQGSEA. The CDR3 runs 14 residues. With 5 bases removed from V and 6 bases from J, the gap between germline ends came to 20 bases. Here the CDR3 DNA reads TGCAGCGTTAGGGGTAGCGCGGGGGCCTCCGAGCAGTACTTC. Translation: CSVRGSAGASEQYF.

The chain links TRBV10-3 to TRBJ2-5; 10 positions match TRBD2. Germline V gives CDR1 ENHRY, CDR2 SYGVKD. The junction had 4 bases not matched to a gene; V was cut back by 5 bases and J by 4 bases. CDR3 length: 14 amino acids. The chain's CDR3 is CAISSSSGRETQYF. The CDR3 coding sequence is TGTGCCATCAGTTCTTCTAGCGGGAGAGAGACCCAGTACTTC.

There are a few counts of this clonotype. V is TRBV12-3 or TRBV12-4 and J is TRBJ2-7; 12 positions agree with TRBD1. The V and J ends lost 6 bases and 5 bases, in that order; junction bases with no gene match: 8. The CDR3 consists of 15 residues. The CDR3 DNA sequence: TGTGCCAGCAGACCAATCGGGACAGGGGGCCACGAGCAGTACTTC. It translates to CASRPIGTGGHEQYF.

This clonotype was recorded many times. The gene calls are TRBV7-9 and TRBJ2-7, with TRBD1 matching over 9 bases. Germline CDR1 SEHNR, CDR2 FQNEAQ (reference sequence). With V trimmed by 4 bases and J by 5 bases, 6 bases remained unmatched. The CDR3 is made up of 14 amino acids. The CDR3 reads CASSSGQGRDEQYF. For the CDR3, the DNA is TGTGCCAGCAGCTCAGGACAGGGGAGGGACGAGCAGTACTTC. Complete variable domain (other parts from reference TRBV7-9 and TRBJ2-7): DTGVSQNPRHKITKRGQNVTFRCDPISEHNRLYWYRQTLGQGPEFLTYFQNEAQLEKSRLLSDRFSAERPKGSFSTLEIQRTEQGDSAMYLCASSSGQGRDEQYFGPGTRLTVT.

Ten or more counts support this clonotype. The CDR3 DNA follows: TGTGCCACCAGTGATTTTTGGAGTGCGAACACCGGGGAGCTGTTTTTT. It is translated as CATSDFWSANTGELFF. J is TRBJ2-2 and V is TRBV24-1, with D hard to call. The CDR3 is 16 residues long. Germline V gene data show CDR1 as KGHDR and CDR2 as SFDVKD. The germline V and J ends were trimmed by 1 base and 0 bases, with 8 bases remaining between them.

Many counts were recorded for this clonotype. The CDR3 coding sequence is TGTGCCAGCAGTCCGGGACAGGCCCGCAATCAGCCCCAGCATTTT. Encoded protein: CASSPGQARNQPQHF. The rearrangement links TRBV12-3 or TRBV12-4 to TRBJ1-5; 8 bases align to TRBD1. Trimming cost V 5 bases and J 2 bases; bases outside gene matches: 5. The CDR3 loop spans 15 amino acids.

The chain uses TRBV3-1 and TRBJ1-1, with TRBD1 as a possible D gene (5 bases). Germline loops: CDR1 LGHDT, CDR2 YNNKEL (reference sequence). This CDR3 is 12 amino acids long. V was cut by 4 bases and J by 8 bases, with 11 bases left in between. The CDR3 reads CASSPNGDEAFF. For the CDR3, the DNA is TGTGCCAGCAGCCCTAATGGGGACGAAGCTTTCTTT.

To note about this clonotype: Sequence at one end of the junction differs from germline and may be a read error. The chain employs TRBV11-2 and TRBJ2-7, with TRBD2 matching 10 bases. CDR1 and CDR2 from the germline V gene are SGHAT and FQNNGV. The CDR3 covers 17 residues. The CDR3 is CASSPGTSAVMLHEQSF. CDR3 DNA sequence: TGTGCCAGCAGCCCCGGGACTAGCGCGGTAATGCTCCACGAGCAGTCCTTC.

There are many counts of this clonotype. This chain connects TRBV5-1 to TRBJ2-7; 11 bases align to TRBD2. Germline lookup yields CDR1 SGHRS and CDR2 YFSETQ. V trimming: 5 bases; J trimming: 3 bases; junction bases outside the gene matches: 7. This CDR3 has 15 residues. For the CDR3, the DNA is TGCGCCAGCAGTCCAATAGCGGGAGGGAACTACGAGCAGTACTTC. Translation: CASSPIAGGNYEQYF.

This clonotype was observed many times. The chain has TRBV20-1 and TRBJ1-5; 8 positions agree with TRBD1. The length of the CDR3 is 17 residues. Losses at the gene ends were 4 bases for V and 0 bases for J; bases not matched to a gene: 11. Germline V CDR1 and CDR2: DFQATT, SNEGSKA (reference sequence). CDR3 DNA: TGCAGTGCTAATCCCCTCAGGGGGCTCAGTAGCAATCAGCCCCAGCATTTT. It is translated as CSANPLRGLSSNQPQHF.

This clonotype was counted ten times or more. The DNA for the CDR3 is TGTGCCTGGAGCAGGGGTAACCACGAGCAGTACTTC. Protein: CAWSRGNHEQYF. The V and J genes are TRBV30 and TRBJ2-7, with a possible D match to TRBD1 (6 bases). The V and J ends lost 3 bases and 5 bases respectively, with 11 bases between them. Per germline, CDR1 GTSNPN and CDR2 SVGIG (reference sequence). The CDR3 spans 12 residues.

There are many counts of this clonotype. The chain employs TRBV7-8 and TRBJ2-2; tentatively, D is TRBD2 (5 bases). V lost 8 bases, J lost 0 bases, and 19 bases lay in between. The CDR3 runs 17 residues. In germline, CDR1 is SGHVS, CDR2 FQNEAQ. The CDR3 here is CASPMLEAATNTGELFF. The CDR3 bases are TGTGCCAGCCCTATGTTGGAAGCGGCGACGAACACCGGGGAGCTGTTTTTT.

This clonotype has at least ten counts. V and J are TRBV6-5 and TRBJ2-5; 7 bases match TRBD1. Germline trimming cut 2 bases from V and 1 base from J; bases unmatched to any gene: 7. The CDR3 runs 16 residues. Per germline, CDR1 MNHEY and CDR2 SVGAGI. The CDR3: CASSYPQRQGQETQYF. The DNA for the CDR3 is TGTGCCAGCAGTTACCCCCAAAGACAGGGCCAAGAGACCCAGTACTTC.

This clonotype was counted ten times or more. The gene calls are TRBV20-1 and TRBJ1-1; 9 nucleotides line up with TRBD1. Unmatched junction bases numbered 1, after V lost 2 bases and J lost 0 bases. This CDR3 is built from 14 residues. Germline V CDR1 and CDR2: DFQATT, SNEGSKA (reference sequence). This chain's CDR3 is CSARTGGVNTEAFF. CDR3 DNA: TGCAGTGCTAGAACAGGGGGCGTGAACACTGAAGCTTTCTTT.

This clonotype was found many times. CDR3: CASSPLAGWQQETQYF. The CDR3 coding sequence is TGTGCCAGCAGCCCGCTGGCGGGCTGGCAGCAAGAGACCCAGTACTTC. This chain joins TRBV28 and TRBJ2-5, with D tentatively TRBD2 (5 bases). This CDR3 contains 16 residues. V was clipped by 6 bases and J by 2 bases, with 19 bases between them. CDR1 MDHEN and CDR2 SYDVKM come from the germline V gene. Full variable domain (remainder filled in from reference TRBV28 and TRBJ2-5): DVKVTQSSRYLVKRTGEKVFLECVQDMDHENMFWYRQDPGLGLRLIYFSYDVKMKEKGDIPEGYSVSREKKERFSLILESASTNQTSMYLCASSPLAGWQQETQYFGPGTRLLVL.